This T cell receptor beta chain was identified in a study of beta chain features in type 1 diabetes. In the case of this clone: Its specificity is not known.

The entirety of the isolated RNA underwent reverse transcription, so expressed TCRB transcripts were sequenced. Data came from immunoSEQ multiplex PCR; TCRdb stores just in-frame clones and leaves some out. This sample has 240,000 or so clones, with about 20% found just once. Notes on the study in general: The VDJ junctions of type 1 diabetes patients carried fewer insertions and more deletions. Moderate but significant shortening of TCRB CDR3s was recorded in all four CD4+ subsets from Type 1 diabetes patients. Among patients, naive, central memory and Treg TCRB repertoires appeared more similar than among healthy donors.

The trim removed 6 bases at V and 2 bases at J, leaving 5 bases unmatched. Germline-derived CDR1 and CDR2 are SQVTM and ANQGSEA. The CDR3 sequence is 13 residues long. Sorting produced populations that all topped 95% purity. The source of this sequence is a middle-aged woman with type 1 diabetes. This chain joins TRBV29-1 and TRBJ2-7, with 9 bases matching TRBD2. Sequencing was performed on naive CD4+ T cells from blood. The CDR3 DNA reads TGCAGCGTGCGGACTAGCGAGACCTACGAGCAGTACTTC. Its translation is CSVRTSETYEQYF.